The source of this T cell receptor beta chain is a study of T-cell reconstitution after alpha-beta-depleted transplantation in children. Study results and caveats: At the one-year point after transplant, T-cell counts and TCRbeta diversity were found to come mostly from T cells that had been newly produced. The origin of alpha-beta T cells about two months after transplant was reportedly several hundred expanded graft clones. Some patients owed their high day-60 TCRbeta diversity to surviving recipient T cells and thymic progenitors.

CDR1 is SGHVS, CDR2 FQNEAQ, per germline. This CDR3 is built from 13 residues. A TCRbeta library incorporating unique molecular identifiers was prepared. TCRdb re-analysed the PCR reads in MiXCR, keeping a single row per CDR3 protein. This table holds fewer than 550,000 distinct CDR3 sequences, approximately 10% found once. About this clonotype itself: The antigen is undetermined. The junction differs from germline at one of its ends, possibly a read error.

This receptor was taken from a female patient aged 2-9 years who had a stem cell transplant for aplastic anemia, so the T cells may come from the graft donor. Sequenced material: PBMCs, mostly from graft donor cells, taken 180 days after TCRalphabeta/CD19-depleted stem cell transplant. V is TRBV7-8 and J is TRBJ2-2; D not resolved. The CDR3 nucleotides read TGTGCCAGCGGCTTAACAAATACCGGGGAGCTGTTTTTT. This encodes CASGLTNTGELFF.